The rows below give T cell receptor beta chains drawn from one sample of a study of human T cells and chemical hapten exposure. TCRdb re-analysed the RACE reads in MiXCR, keeping a single row per CDR3 protein. Of tens of thousands of distinct CDR3 sequences listed, roughly 8.5% are singletons. What was sequenced was whole blood. These receptors were taken from a female donor in good health. Some clones in this sample may be carry-over from other donors' samples. Each CDR3 is given without its conserved first and last residue. Fields, in order: V gene, J gene, CDR3 protein.

>TRBV3-1|TRBJ2-5
ASSSGLAVAETQY
>TRBV12-3/TRBV12-4|TRBJ2-3
ASSSTTSSVTDTQY
>TRBV12-3/TRBV12-4|TRBJ1-4
ASSLVGGPTINEKLF
>TRBV3-1|TRBJ1-5
TSSFRGDNQPQH
>TRBV20-1|TRBJ2-3
SARDWHSPTDTQY
>TRBV4-2|TRBJ2-2
ASGLAGVGTGELF
>TRBV29-1|TRBJ2-1
SVEPRADEQF
>TRBV7-2|TRBJ1-5
ASSSTGGGNQPQH
>TRBV12-3/TRBV12-4|TRBJ2-3
ASSARTGRADTQY
>TRBV5-5|TRBJ2-1
ASSLLSGVSYNEQF
>TRBV20-1|TRBJ2-5
SARLAGTLQETQY
>TRBV28|TRBJ2-7
ASSSYRGLYEQY
>TRBV10-3|TRBJ2-3
AISESAGTDTQY
>TRBV20-1|TRBJ1-5
SASEGTGDSQPQH
>TRBV7-2|TRBJ2-7
ASSPRVQGTYEQY
>TRBV27|TRBJ2-3
ASSSGTAHTDTQY
>TRBV20-1|TRBJ2-4
SAERTGRQNIQY
>TRBV6-5|TRBJ2-6
ASSYSTGANVLT
>TRBV5-1|TRBJ1-2
ASRQSLGANYGYT
>TRBV19|TRBJ2-4
ASSGVAAKNIQY
>TRBV6-2/TRBV6-3|TRBJ1-4
ASSWTGRKEKLF
>TRBV6-2/TRBV6-3|TRBJ2-7
ASSYNRDEQY
>TRBV6-5|TRBJ1-6
ASSQNRGNNSPLH
>TRBV27|TRBJ2-1
ASSLGAGGFDEQF
>TRBV2|TRBJ1-4
ASTRPGHGNEKLF
>TRBV4-2|TRBJ2-3
ASSHALAGGADTQY
>TRBV7-2|TRBJ1-1
ASSFQGLNTEAF
>TRBV6-5|TRBJ1-1
ASSPPDRTFPAF
>TRBV6-2/TRBV6-3|TRBJ2-1
ASSYLTSGGNEQF
>TRBV15|TRBJ2-5
AMVSGREETQY
>TRBV28|TRBJ1-6
ASSGGSRANSPLH
>TRBV5-1|TRBJ2-3
ASSLQGRVTDTQY
>TRBV29-1|TRBJ2-1
SVESIYNEQF
>TRBV24-1|TRBJ2-1
ATTSGGQGVNEQF
>TRBV28|TRBJ1-2
ATTTFVNYGYT
>TRBV4-3|TRBJ2-7
ASSQDSGPLAAEQY